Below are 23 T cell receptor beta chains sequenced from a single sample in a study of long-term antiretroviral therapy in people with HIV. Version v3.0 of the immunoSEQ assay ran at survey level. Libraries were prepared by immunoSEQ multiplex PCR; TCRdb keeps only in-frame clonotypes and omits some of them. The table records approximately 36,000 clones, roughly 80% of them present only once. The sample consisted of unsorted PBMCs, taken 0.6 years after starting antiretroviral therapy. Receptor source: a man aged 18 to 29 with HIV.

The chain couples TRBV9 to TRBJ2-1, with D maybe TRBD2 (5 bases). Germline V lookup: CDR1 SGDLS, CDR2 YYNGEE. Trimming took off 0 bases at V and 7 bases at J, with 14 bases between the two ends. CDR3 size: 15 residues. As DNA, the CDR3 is TGTGCCAGCAGCGTAGTAGGGCTAGCCGGTAATGAGCAGTTCTTC. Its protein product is CASSVVGLAGNEQFF.

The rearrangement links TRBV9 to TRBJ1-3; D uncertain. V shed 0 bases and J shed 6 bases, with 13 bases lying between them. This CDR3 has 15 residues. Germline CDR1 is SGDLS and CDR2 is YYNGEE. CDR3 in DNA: TGTGCCAGCAGCGTAGAGGAGGGATTAGAAAACACCATATATTTT. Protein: CASSVEEGLENTIYF.

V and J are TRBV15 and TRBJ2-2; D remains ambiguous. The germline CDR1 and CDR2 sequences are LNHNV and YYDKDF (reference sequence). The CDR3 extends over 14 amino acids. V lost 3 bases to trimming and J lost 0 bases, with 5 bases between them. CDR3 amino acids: CATSRTANTGELFF. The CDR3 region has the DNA TGTGCCACCAGCAGGACGGCGAACACCGGGGAGCTGTTTTTT.

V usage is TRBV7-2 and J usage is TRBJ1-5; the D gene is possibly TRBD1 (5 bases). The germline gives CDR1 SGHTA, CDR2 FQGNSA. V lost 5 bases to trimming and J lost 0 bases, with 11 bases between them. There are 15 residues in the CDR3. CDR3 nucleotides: TGTGCCAGCAGCCCTCAGGGAGGTAGCAATCAGCCCCAGCATTTT. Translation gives CASSPQGGSNQPQHF.

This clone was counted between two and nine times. CDR3 sequence (DNA): TGTGCCAGCAGGGAGGGGGAGGTTCAATACGAGCAGTACTTC. Translated: CASREGEVQYEQYF. The chain is built from TRBV2 and TRBJ2-7; either TRBD1 or TRBD2 may supply D (6 bases each). Per the germline V gene, CDR1 is SNHLY and CDR2 is FYNNEI. V dropped 6 bases and J dropped 4 bases, with 16 bases sitting between them. The CDR3 runs to 14 residues. Together with reference TRBV2 and TRBJ2-7, the CDR3 gives the full variable domain: EPEVTQTPSHQVTQMGQEVILRCVPISNHLYFYWYRQILGQKVEFLVSFYNNEISEKSEIFDDQFSVERPDGSNFTLKIRSTKLEDSAMYFCASREGEVQYEQYFGPGTRLTVT.

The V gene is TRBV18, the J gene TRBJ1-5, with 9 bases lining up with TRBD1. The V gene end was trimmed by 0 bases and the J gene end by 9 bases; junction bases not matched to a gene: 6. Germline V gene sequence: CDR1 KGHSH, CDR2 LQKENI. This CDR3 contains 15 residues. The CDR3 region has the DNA TGTGCCAGCTCACCACCGGGACAGGGAGGGGTGCCCCAGCATTTT. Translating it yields CASSPPGQGGVPQHF.

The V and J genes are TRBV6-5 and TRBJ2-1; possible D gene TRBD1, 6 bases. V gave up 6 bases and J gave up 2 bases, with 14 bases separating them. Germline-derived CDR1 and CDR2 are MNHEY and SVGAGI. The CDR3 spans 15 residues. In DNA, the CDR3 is TGTGCCAGCAGACACCGGGACATACCCTACAATGAGCAGTTCTTC. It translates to CASRHRDIPYNEQFF.

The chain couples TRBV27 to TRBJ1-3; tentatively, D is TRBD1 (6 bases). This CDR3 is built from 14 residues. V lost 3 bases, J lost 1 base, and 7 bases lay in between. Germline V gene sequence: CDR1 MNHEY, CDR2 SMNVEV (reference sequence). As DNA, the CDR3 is TGTGCCAGCAGTTTTAGGGGGTCTGGAAACACCATATATTTT. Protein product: CASSFRGSGNTIYF.

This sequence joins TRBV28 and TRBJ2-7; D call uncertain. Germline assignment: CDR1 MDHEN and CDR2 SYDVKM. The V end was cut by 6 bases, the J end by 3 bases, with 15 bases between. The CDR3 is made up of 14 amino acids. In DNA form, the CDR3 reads TGTGCCAGCAGACCCAGGTCCCGGTTCTACGAGCAGTACTTC. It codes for CASRPRSRFYEQYF.

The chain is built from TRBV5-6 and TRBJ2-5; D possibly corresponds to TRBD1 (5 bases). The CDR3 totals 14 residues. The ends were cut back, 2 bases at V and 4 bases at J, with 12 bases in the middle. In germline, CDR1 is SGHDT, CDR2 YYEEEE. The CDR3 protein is CASSLRGLGETQYF. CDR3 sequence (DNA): TGTGCCAGCAGCTTAAGGGGATTAGGAGAGACCCAGTACTTC.

The DNA of the CDR3 is TGTGCCAGCAGTCCCCCGGTTAGCGGGAGTTTGAGGCAGTACTTC. Translated, it gives CASSPPVSGSLRQYF. The chain combines TRBV28 with TRBJ2-7; 9 positions agree with TRBD2. This CDR3 contains 15 residues. From germline, CDR1 is MDHEN and CDR2 SYDVKM. With V trimmed by 5 bases and J by 9 bases, 14 bases remained unmatched.

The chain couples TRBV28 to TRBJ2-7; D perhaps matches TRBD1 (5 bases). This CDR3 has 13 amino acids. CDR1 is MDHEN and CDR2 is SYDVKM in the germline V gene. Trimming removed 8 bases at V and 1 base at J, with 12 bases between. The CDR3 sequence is CASHPDSSYEQYF. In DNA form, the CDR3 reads TGTGCCAGCCATCCTGACAGTTCCTACGAGCAGTACTTC.

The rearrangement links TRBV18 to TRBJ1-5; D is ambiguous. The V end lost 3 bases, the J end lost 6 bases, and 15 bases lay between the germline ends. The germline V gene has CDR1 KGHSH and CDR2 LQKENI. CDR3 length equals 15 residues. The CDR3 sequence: CASSPAGMRGQPQHF. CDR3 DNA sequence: TGTGCCAGCTCACCGGCGGGTATGCGAGGTCAGCCCCAGCATTTT. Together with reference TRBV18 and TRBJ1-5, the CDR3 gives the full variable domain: NAGVMQNPRHLVRRRGQEARLRCSPMKGHSHVYWYRQLPEEGLKFMVYLQKENIIDESGMPKERFSAEFPKEGPSILRIQQVVRGDSAAYFCASSPAGMRGQPQHFGDGTRLSIL.

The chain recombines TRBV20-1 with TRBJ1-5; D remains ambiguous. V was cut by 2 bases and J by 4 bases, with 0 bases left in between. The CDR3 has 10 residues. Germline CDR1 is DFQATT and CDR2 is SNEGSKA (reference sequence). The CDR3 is CSARNQPQHF. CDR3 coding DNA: TGCAGTGCTAGAAATCAGCCCCAGCATTTT.

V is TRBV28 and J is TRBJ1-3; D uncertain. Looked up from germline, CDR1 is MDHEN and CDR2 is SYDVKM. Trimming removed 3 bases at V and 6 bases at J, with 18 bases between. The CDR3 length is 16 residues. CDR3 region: CASSFSWTGAANTIYF. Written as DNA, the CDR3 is TGTGCCAGCAGTTTCTCCTGGACCGGAGCTGCAAACACCATATATTTT.

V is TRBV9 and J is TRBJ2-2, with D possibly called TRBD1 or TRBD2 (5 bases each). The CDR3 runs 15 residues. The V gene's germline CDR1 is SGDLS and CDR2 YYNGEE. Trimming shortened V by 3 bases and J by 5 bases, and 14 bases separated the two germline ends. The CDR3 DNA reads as TGTGCCAGCAGCGCCGGGACCAGACAAACCGGGGAGCTGTTTTTT. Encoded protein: CASSAGTRQTGELFF. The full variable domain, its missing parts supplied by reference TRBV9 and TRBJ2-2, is DSGVTQTPKHLITATGQRVTLRCSPRSGDLSVYWYQQSLDQGLQFLIQYYNGEERAKGNILERFSAQQFPDLHSELNLSSLELGDSALYFCASSAGTRQTGELFFGEGSRLTVL.

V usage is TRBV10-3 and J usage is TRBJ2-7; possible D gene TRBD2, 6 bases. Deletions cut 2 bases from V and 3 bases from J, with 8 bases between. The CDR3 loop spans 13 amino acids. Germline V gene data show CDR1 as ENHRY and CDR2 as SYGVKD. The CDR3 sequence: CAISEGRIYEQYF. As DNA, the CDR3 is TGTGCCATCAGTGAGGGGAGGATCTACGAGCAGTACTTC.

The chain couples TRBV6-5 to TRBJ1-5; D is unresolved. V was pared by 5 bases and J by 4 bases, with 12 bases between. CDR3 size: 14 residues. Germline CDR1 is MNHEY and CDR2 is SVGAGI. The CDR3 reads CASSRTGGNQPQHF. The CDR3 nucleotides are TGTGCCAGCAGTAGAACGGGAGGTAATCAGCCCCAGCATTTT.

The CDR3 nucleotides read TGTGCCAGCAACGAGTTTGACTATGGCTACACCTTC. It codes for CASNEFDYGYTF. The rearrangement links TRBV28 to TRBJ1-2; no definite D call. Trimming took off 7 bases at V and 3 bases at J, with 9 bases between the two ends. Germline loops: CDR1 MDHEN, CDR2 SYDVKM. This CDR3 contains 12 residues.

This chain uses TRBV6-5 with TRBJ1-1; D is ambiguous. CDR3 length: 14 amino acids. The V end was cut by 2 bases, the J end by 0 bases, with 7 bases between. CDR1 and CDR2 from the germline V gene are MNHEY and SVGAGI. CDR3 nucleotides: TGTGCCAGCAGTTACGGGTTAATGAACACTGAAGCTTTCTTT. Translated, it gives CASSYGLMNTEAFF.

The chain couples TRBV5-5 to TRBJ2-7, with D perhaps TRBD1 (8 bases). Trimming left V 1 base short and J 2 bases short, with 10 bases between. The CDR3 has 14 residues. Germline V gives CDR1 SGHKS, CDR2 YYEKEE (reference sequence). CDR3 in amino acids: CASSLTGGAYEQYF. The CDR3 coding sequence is TGTGCCAGCAGCTTGACAGGGGGGGCCTACGAGCAGTACTTC.

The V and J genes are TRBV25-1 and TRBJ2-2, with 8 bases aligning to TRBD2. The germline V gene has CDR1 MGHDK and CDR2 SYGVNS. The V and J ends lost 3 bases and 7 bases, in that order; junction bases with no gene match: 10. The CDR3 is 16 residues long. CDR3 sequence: CASSDSGRAGIGELFF. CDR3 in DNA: TGTGCCAGCAGTGATTCCGGGAGGGCCGGGATCGGGGAGCTGTTTTTT.

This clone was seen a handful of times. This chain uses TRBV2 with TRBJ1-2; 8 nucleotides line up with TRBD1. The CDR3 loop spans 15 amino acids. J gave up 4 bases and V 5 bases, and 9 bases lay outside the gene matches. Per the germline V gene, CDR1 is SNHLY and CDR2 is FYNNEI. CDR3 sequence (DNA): TGTGCCAGCAGTCGGAGAGGACAGGGCCGCTATGGCTACACCTTC. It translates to CASSRRGQGRYGYTF. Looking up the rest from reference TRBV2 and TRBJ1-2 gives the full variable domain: EPEVTQTPSHQVTQMGQEVILRCVPISNHLYFYWYRQILGQKVEFLVSFYNNEISEKSEIFDDQFSVERPDGSNFTLKIRSTKLEDSAMYFCASSRRGQGRYGYTFGSGTRLTVV.